This T cell receptor (beta chain) was recorded in a study of blood T cell repertoires in COVID-19. Study context: The analysed material was cDNA or gDNA that came from T cells, B-cell-depleted T cells, or PBMCs.

The authors' processing: Nucleated cell number was recorded as an estimate derived from reference gene primer amplification. TCRdb's copy holds only in-frame clones and misses some; the assay was immunoSEQ multiplex PCR. From that table come the V and J calls and clone size; the DNA was used to work out D and trimming. This sample has roughly 220,000 clones; roughly 80% occur once, and the top ten carry around 5.8%. The CDR3 totals 13 residues. Germline-derived CDR1 and CDR2 are MNHNS and SASEGT. V lost 5 bases, J lost 2 bases, and 9 bases lay in between. The chain joins TRBV6-1 to TRBJ1-1; TRBD1 is a possible D gene (6 bases). The sequence was obtained from a woman in her sixties or seventies with acute or convalescent COVID-19. The specimen sequenced was peripheral blood. CDR3 bases: TGTGCCAGCAGTTCCGGGACAAACACTGAAGCTTTCTTT. Amino acids: CASSSGTNTEAFF.